This TCR beta chain was captured in a study of control samples from healthy donors and cancer patients. Assay used: immunoSEQ multiplex PCR; TCRdb lists only in-frame clones, some missing. The top ten hold 4.5% to 7% of the sample, which has some 80,000 clones, about 90% seen once. CDR1 is MGHRA, CDR2 YSYEKL, per germline. V lost 4 bases, J lost 4 bases, and 6 bases stayed unmatched. This CDR3 has 16 amino acids. The chain is built from TRBV4-1 and TRBJ1-4, with TRBD1 identical over 10 bases. The receptor was derived from a man aged 45-65 years in good health. Specimen: blood. The CDR3 DNA reads as TGCGCCAGCAGCCCTGGGGACAGGGGAGGTAATGAAAAACTGTTTTTT. The encoded protein is CASSPGDRGGNEKLFF.